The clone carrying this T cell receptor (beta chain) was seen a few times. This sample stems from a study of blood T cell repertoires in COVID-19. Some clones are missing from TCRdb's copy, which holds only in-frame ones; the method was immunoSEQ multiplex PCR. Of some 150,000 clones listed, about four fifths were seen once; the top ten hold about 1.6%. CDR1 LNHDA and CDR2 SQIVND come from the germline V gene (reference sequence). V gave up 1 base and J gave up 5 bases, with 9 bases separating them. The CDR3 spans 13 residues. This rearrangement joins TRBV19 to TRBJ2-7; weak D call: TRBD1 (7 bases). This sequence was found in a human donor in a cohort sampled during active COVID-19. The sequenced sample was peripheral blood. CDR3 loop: CASSIVRGDEQYF. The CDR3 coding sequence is TGTGCCAGTAGTATAGTCAGGGGGGACGAGCAGTACTTC.